This T cell receptor beta chain is drawn from a study of T-cell reconstitution after alpha-beta-depleted transplantation in children. This clonotype was recorded a few times. Researchers prepared the TCRbeta library using unique molecular identifiers, the study reports. TCRdb recomputed calls from the PCR reads with MiXCR, one row per CDR3 protein. The sample has 250,000 to 350,000 distinct CDR3 sequences, approximately 9.6% seen once. Material: PBMCs from the stem cell graft donor, obtained from the stem cell graft. The clonotype originates from a human donor who donated a stem cell graft to a child with SCID.

CDR3 sequence: CASSLRTLDHEQYF. As DNA, the CDR3 is TGCGCCAGCAGCTTACGGACGCTGGACCACGAGCAGTACTTC. The chain carries TRBV5-1 and TRBJ2-7; unclear D gene. The CDR3 has 14 amino acids. With 2 bases removed from V and 5 bases from J, the gap between germline ends came to 14 bases. From germline, CDR1 is SGHRS and CDR2 YFSETQ.